A selection of T cell receptor beta chains follows, all from one sample in a study of beta chain features in type 1 diabetes. Method: immunoSEQ multiplex PCR; TCRdb's copy keeps in-frame clones and lacks some. The sample lists some 360,000 clones, 15% to 20% seen once, with 0.044% in the top ten. Sequenced sample: naive CD4+ T cells from blood. The receptor set was obtained from a woman aged 18-29 years in good health. CDR3s include the opening cysteine and the closing phenylalanine or tryptophan. Each record gives: J gene, clone size, D gene, V gene, CDR3 DNA, CDR3 protein. The D gene is left open where the match is weak. Clone sizes are given selectively: once, few, many, or a class where the clone is expanded.

J gene: TRBJ1-2
clone size: -
D gene: -
V gene: TRBV29-1
CDR3 DNA: TGCAGCGTTGAATCTCCCAGGGACTATGGCTACACCTTC
CDR3 protein: CSVESPRDYGYTF

J gene: TRBJ2-7
clone size: -
D gene: TRBD2
V gene: TRBV2
CDR3 DNA: TGTGCCAGCAGTGAACTAGCGGTTACCTACGAGCAGTACTTC
CDR3 protein: CASSELAVTYEQYF

J gene: TRBJ2-5
clone size: -
D gene: -
V gene: TRBV5-4
CDR3 DNA: TGTGCCAGCAGCGCCCCGGTAGGGGGAGAGACCCAGTACTTC
CDR3 protein: CASSAPVGGETQYF

J gene: TRBJ1-1
clone size: once
D gene: -
V gene: TRBV13
CDR3 DNA: TGTGCCAGCAGCCCCAGGGCGAGTCTGAACACTGAAGCTTTCTTT
CDR3 protein: CASSPRASLNTEAFF

J gene: TRBJ1-2
clone size: few
D gene: TRBD1
V gene: TRBV7-9
CDR3 DNA: TGTGCCAGCAGCCTGGGACAGCCGTTGGGCTATGGCTACACCTTC
CDR3 protein: CASSLGQPLGYGYTF

J gene: TRBJ1-5
clone size: few
D gene: -
V gene: TRBV7-2
CDR3 DNA: TGTGCCAGCAGCTTAGTCGGTCAGCCCCAGCATTTT
CDR3 protein: CASSLVGQPQHF

J gene: TRBJ1-2
clone size: few
D gene: -
V gene: TRBV30
CDR3 DNA: TGTGCCTGGAAGGGGATCAACGGCTATGGCTACACCTTC
CDR3 protein: CAWKGINGYGYTF

J gene: TRBJ2-7
clone size: few
D gene: -
V gene: TRBV6-6
CDR3 DNA: TGTGCCAGCAGTTACTCGCAGGCTGTACACGAGCAGTACTTC
CDR3 protein: CASSYSQAVHEQYF

J gene: TRBJ2-2
clone size: few
D gene: TRBD2
V gene: TRBV7-2
CDR3 DNA: TGTGCCAGCAGCTCCCGGACTAGAATCGGGGAGCTGTTTTTT
CDR3 protein: CASSSRTRIGELFF

J gene: TRBJ1-2
clone size: -
D gene: -
V gene: TRBV7-2
CDR3 DNA: TGTGCCAGCAGCATCATAACAGGGAGTTATGGCTACACCTTC
CDR3 protein: CASSIITGSYGYTF

J gene: TRBJ2-3
clone size: -
D gene: TRBD2
V gene: TRBV18
CDR3 DNA: TGTGCCAGCTCACCAGGACTAGCGCTCACAGATACGCAGTATTTT
CDR3 protein: CASSPGLALTDTQYF

J gene: TRBJ2-7
clone size: few
D gene: -
V gene: TRBV11-2
CDR3 DNA: TGTGCCAGCAGCCGAAACGCCGGGGGGCAGGGGGAGCAGTACTTC
CDR3 protein: CASSRNAGGQGEQYF

J gene: TRBJ2-7
clone size: -
D gene: -
V gene: TRBV9
CDR3 DNA: TGTGCCAGCAGCGTGGGAGCGGGCCTTCCCTACGAGCAGTACTTC
CDR3 protein: CASSVGAGLPYEQYF

J gene: TRBJ2-1
clone size: -
D gene: -
V gene: TRBV18
CDR3 DNA: TGTGCCAGCTCACCGGCGACAGGAGGCCCTGAGCAGTTCTTC
CDR3 protein: CASSPATGGPEQFF

J gene: TRBJ1-1
clone size: few
D gene: -
V gene: TRBV6-5
CDR3 DNA: TGTGCCAGCAGTTACAGCGGGGCAGCTGTGACTGAAGCTTTCTTT
CDR3 protein: CASSYSGAAVTEAFF

J gene: TRBJ2-2
clone size: -
D gene: TRBD1
V gene: TRBV7-9
CDR3 DNA: TGTGCCAGCAGCTACAGGGGTGGAACCGGGGAGCTGTTTTTT
CDR3 protein: CASSYRGGTGELFF

J gene: TRBJ2-1
clone size: -
D gene: -
V gene: TRBV6-1
CDR3 DNA: TGTGCCAGCAGTGAAGATCGGCGACTCCTCAATGAGCAGTTCTTC
CDR3 protein: CASSEDRRLLNEQFF

J gene: TRBJ1-1
clone size: few
D gene: -
V gene: TRBV29-1
CDR3 DNA: TGCAGCGTTGAGACCAGAGGAGGGACTGAAGCTTTCTTT
CDR3 protein: CSVETRGGTEAFF

J gene: TRBJ2-7
clone size: -
D gene: -
V gene: TRBV5-1
CDR3 DNA: TGCGCCAGCGAGGGCGTCCCGGGGGAGCAGTACTTC
CDR3 protein: CASEGVPGEQYF

J gene: TRBJ2-7
clone size: once
D gene: -
V gene: TRBV5-4
CDR3 DNA: TGTGCCAGCAGCTTTGCCGCGGGGGCCAAAGACGAGCAGTACTTC
CDR3 protein: CASSFAAGAKDEQYF

J gene: TRBJ2-3
clone size: few
D gene: -
V gene: TRBV19
CDR3 DNA: TGTGCCAGTAGTAGAGATGGGCAAGCTACGCAGTATTTT
CDR3 protein: CASSRDGQATQYF

J gene: TRBJ2-3
clone size: -
D gene: TRBD1
V gene: TRBV10-3
CDR3 DNA: TGTGCCATCCGTGGGGACAGGGGGGAAGATACGCAGTATTTT
CDR3 protein: CAIRGDRGEDTQYF

J gene: TRBJ1-4
clone size: -
D gene: -
V gene: TRBV30
CDR3 DNA: TGTGCCTGGAGTGTACGGGGTGAAAAACTGTTTTTT
CDR3 protein: CAWSVRGEKLFF

J gene: TRBJ2-4
clone size: -
D gene: TRBD2
V gene: TRBV4-2
CDR3 DNA: TGTGCCAGCAGCCATCTCGGGGGGGCGAAAAACATTCAGTACTTC
CDR3 protein: CASSHLGGAKNIQYF

J gene: TRBJ2-1
clone size: few
D gene: TRBD2
V gene: TRBV6-5
CDR3 DNA: TGTGCCAGCAGGGGGTCGGGGGGGATCTACAATGAGCAGTTCTTC
CDR3 protein: CASRGSGGIYNEQFF

J gene: TRBJ2-1
clone size: -
D gene: TRBD2
V gene: TRBV11-1
CDR3 DNA: TGTGCCAGCAGCTTAAGGATCCTAGCGGGGGGCCGGTTGGATGAGCAGTTCTTC
CDR3 protein: CASSLRILAGGRLDEQFF

J gene: TRBJ2-7
clone size: few
D gene: TRBD2
V gene: TRBV4-2
CDR3 DNA: TGTGCCAGCAGCCAAGATCGAACTAGCGTCGAGCAGTACTTC
CDR3 protein: CASSQDRTSVEQYF

J gene: TRBJ2-7
clone size: -
D gene: -
V gene: TRBV18
CDR3 DNA: TGTGCCAGCTCACCGGGCCGTAACGAGCAGTACTTC
CDR3 protein: CASSPGRNEQYF

J gene: TRBJ1-1
clone size: -
D gene: -
V gene: TRBV9
CDR3 DNA: TGTGCCAGCAGCGTCGCACAGGCGAACACTGAAGCTTTCTTT
CDR3 protein: CASSVAQANTEAFF

J gene: TRBJ2-3
clone size: few
D gene: -
V gene: TRBV2
CDR3 DNA: TGTGCCAGCAGTCTAACTTCTAGCACAGATACGCAGTATTTT
CDR3 protein: CASSLTSSTDTQYF

J gene: TRBJ2-5
clone size: few
D gene: -
V gene: TRBV19
CDR3 DNA: TGTGCCAGTAGTATGGGGCAGGGAGGAGAGACCCAGTACTTC
CDR3 protein: CASSMGQGGETQYF

J gene: TRBJ2-7
clone size: few
D gene: -
V gene: TRBV6-5
CDR3 DNA: TGTGCCAGCAGTTACACCCAAGGGGGTGGGTACGAGCAGTACTTC
CDR3 protein: CASSYTQGGGYEQYF

J gene: TRBJ1-1
clone size: few
D gene: -
V gene: TRBV4-1
CDR3 DNA: TGCGCCAGCAGCCAAGAGAGTATAGGCGGGACGAACACTGAAGCTTTCTTT
CDR3 protein: CASSQESIGGTNTEAFF

J gene: TRBJ2-7
clone size: few
D gene: TRBD1
V gene: TRBV29-1
CDR3 DNA: TGCAGCGTGACCGGGACAGTTTCACCTGCTCGCTACGAGCAGTACTTC
CDR3 protein: CSVTGTVSPARYEQYF

J gene: TRBJ1-1
clone size: few
D gene: -
V gene: TRBV30
CDR3 DNA: TGTGCCTGGGTTCGGCACGGGAATCCTAACACTGAAGCTTTCTTT
CDR3 protein: CAWVRHGNPNTEAFF

J gene: TRBJ1-4
clone size: -
D gene: -
V gene: TRBV9
CDR3 DNA: TGTGCCAGCACTCCGGGGGCAACTAATGAAAAACTGTTTTTT
CDR3 protein: CASTPGATNEKLFF

J gene: TRBJ2-5
clone size: few
D gene: -
V gene: TRBV19
CDR3 DNA: TGTGCCAGTAGTTTACAGGGGACCCAGTACTTC
CDR3 protein: CASSLQGTQYF

J gene: TRBJ2-3
clone size: -
D gene: -
V gene: TRBV7-9
CDR3 DNA: TGTGCCAGCACCTTAGCAGGGGCCGACACAGATACGCAGTATTTT
CDR3 protein: CASTLAGADTDTQYF

J gene: TRBJ2-1
clone size: -
D gene: TRBD1
V gene: TRBV29-1
CDR3 DNA: TGCAGCGTTGAATTTGGGACAGGGAAGGAGAATGAGCAGTTCTTC
CDR3 protein: CSVEFGTGKENEQFF

J gene: TRBJ1-2
clone size: -
D gene: -
V gene: TRBV29-1
CDR3 DNA: TGCAGCGTTGACGGCCAGGGGTATGGCTACACCTTC
CDR3 protein: CSVDGQGYGYTF

J gene: TRBJ2-3
clone size: few
D gene: -
V gene: TRBV7-9
CDR3 DNA: TGTGCCAGCAGCTTAAGGTTCGCGGCAGATACGCAGTATTTT
CDR3 protein: CASSLRFAADTQYF

J gene: TRBJ2-7
clone size: -
D gene: TRBD2
V gene: TRBV6-1
CDR3 DNA: TGTGCCAGCAGTGAGACTAGCGGGAGCCAGTACGAGCAGTACTTC
CDR3 protein: CASSETSGSQYEQYF